Following are 14 T cell receptor beta chains from one sample sequenced in a study of cytomegalovirus exposure and HLA in healthy donors. PCR involved 60 Vbeta and 13 Jbeta primers. Only in-frame clones appear in the TCRdb table, and some are missing; sequencing was by immunoSEQ multiplex PCR. The table has under 200,000 clones, 65% to 90% seen once. The source material was PBMCs. The origin of the receptors is a woman aged 18 to 35 in good health and CMV-seronegative.

Of note for this clone: Other nucleotide sequences from this sample produce the same CDR3. This sequence joins TRBV6-5 and TRBJ1-2, with D possibly being TRBD1 (6 bases). V gave up 0 bases and J gave up 3 bases, with 8 bases separating them. Germline CDR1 is MNHEY and CDR2 is SVGAGI. This CDR3 region has 14 residues. The CDR3 DNA reads TGTGCCAGCAGTTACTCCTCAGGGGACTATGGCTACACCTTC. It is translated as CASSYSSGDYGYTF.

The chain recombines TRBV29-1 with TRBJ2-1; 11 bases are shared with TRBD2. V shed 5 bases and J 5 bases; nucleotides not matched to a gene: 8. CDR3 length: 15 amino acids. Germline lookup yields CDR1 SQVTM and CDR2 ANQGSEA. This CDR3 reads CSVNSGRATDNEQFF. The CDR3 DNA sequence: TGCAGCGTTAATAGCGGGAGGGCCACGGACAATGAGCAGTTCTTC.

This rearrangement joins TRBV5-6 to TRBJ2-1; 7 bases agree with TRBD1. Per the germline V gene, CDR1 is SGHDT and CDR2 is YYEEEE. Trimming took 2 bases from V and 7 from J; bases not matched to a gene: 9. The CDR3 contains 15 residues. CDR3 residues: CASSFLLVQGNEQFF. The DNA of the CDR3 is TGTGCCAGCAGCTTCTTACTAGTACAGGGGAATGAGCAGTTCTTC.

The gene calls are TRBV19 and TRBJ1-2; D unclear. Germline V gene data show CDR1 as LNHDA and CDR2 as SQIVND (reference sequence). Trimming pared 3 bases from V and 0 bases from J, leaving 11 bases between. There are 15 residues in the CDR3. The chain's CDR3 is CASSMLQISNYGYTF. The CDR3 DNA reads as TGTGCCAGTAGTATGCTCCAGATTTCTAACTATGGCTACACCTTC.

This chain uses TRBV2 with TRBJ2-5; TRBD1 aligns across 8 bases. With the DNA end fitting TRBJ2-7 better, the J assignment may be wrong. From germline, CDR1 is SNHLY and CDR2 FYNNEI. This CDR3 has 12 amino acids. Written as DNA, the CDR3 is TGTGCCAGCAGCCAGACAGGGGACGAGCAGTACTTC. It encodes CASSQTGDEQYF.

CDR3 sequence (DNA): TGTGCCAGCAGTTACTCGTTCGGTCCCTACGAGCAGTACTTC. Translated: CASSYSFGPYEQYF. This chain connects TRBV6-6 to TRBJ2-7; unclear D gene. This CDR3 contains 14 residues. Germline V gene data show CDR1 as MNHNY and CDR2 as SVGAGI (reference sequence). V was trimmed by 0 bases and J by 2 bases, leaving 8 bases between them.

The rearrangement links TRBV10-1 to TRBJ2-1; a weak D match, TRBD1 (9 bases). Germline CDR1 reads WNHNN; CDR2 reads SYGVQD (reference sequence). The CDR3 spans 22 residues. Trimming took off 0 bases at V and 13 bases at J, with 40 bases between the two ends. CDR3 region: CASSESGQGLGAGDWFSRPQFF. The CDR3 coding sequence is TGCGCCAGCAGTGAGTCAGGACAGGGGTTGGGAGCGGGAGATTGGTTCTCTCGTCCCCAGTTCTTC.

This clone was counted between two and nine times. The chain couples TRBV6-5 to TRBJ1-1; D is unclear. The CDR3 loop spans 15 amino acids. V dropped 0 bases and J dropped 5 bases, with 13 bases sitting between them. Germline-derived CDR1 and CDR2 are MNHEY and SVGAGI. CDR3 DNA sequence: TGTGCCAGCAGTTACTCATACGGTCCGGGTACTGAAGCTTTCTTT. This gives the protein CASSYSYGPGTEAFF.

The J gene is TRBJ2-2, the V gene TRBV15, with TRBD2 matching over 8 bases. The V gene's germline CDR1 is LNHNV and CDR2 YYDKDF (reference sequence). Losses at the gene ends were 6 bases for V and 6 bases for J; bases not matched to a gene: 0. This CDR3 spans 12 amino acids. CDR3 coding DNA: TGTGCCACCAGGGGACTAGCCGGGGAGCTGTTTTTT. Amino acid sequence: CATRGLAGELFF.

This sequence joins TRBV7-6 and TRBJ2-1; TRBD2 matches at 7 bases. The CDR3 has 16 residues. V dropped 3 bases and J dropped 7; count of bases not matched to a gene: 12. The germline gives CDR1 SGHVS, CDR2 FNYEAQ. The CDR3 nucleotides read TGTGCCAGCAGCTTGGGACCAGTAGCGGGTCGGAATGAGCAGTTCTTC. Protein sequence: CASSLGPVAGRNEQFF.

This chain connects TRBV5-1 to TRBJ1-2; 8 bases fit TRBD1. V trimming: 4 bases; J trimming: 0 bases; junction bases outside the gene matches: 5. Germline V CDR1 and CDR2: SGHRS, YFSETQ. The CDR3 totals 15 residues. Written as DNA, the CDR3 is TGCGCCAGCAGCCTCGACAGGGGAGCTAACTATGGCTACACCTTC. This encodes CASSLDRGANYGYTF.

The V gene is TRBV6-5, the J gene TRBJ2-1; D gene unclear. V lost 2 bases and J 2 bases, leaving 10 bases between the germline ends. This CDR3 has 15 amino acids. CDR1 and CDR2 (germline): MNHEY, SVGAGI. CDR3 coding DNA: TGTGCCAGCAGTTACAGGCTAGGAACCTACAATGAGCAGTTCTTC. Its translation is CASSYRLGTYNEQFF.

A word on this clone: Other DNA sequences of this sample code for an identical CDR3. The gene calls are TRBV19 and TRBJ1-1; no clear D. The CDR3 loop spans 14 amino acids. V was pared by 3 bases and J by 8 bases, with 16 bases between. Germline CDR1 LNHDA, CDR2 SQIVND (reference sequence). DNA of the CDR3: TGTGCCAGTAGTATGGAGATAGCGCAAACCGAAGCTTTCTTT. Amino acids: CASSMEIAQTEAFF.

V and J are TRBV19 and TRBJ2-3; D is ambiguous. This CDR3 has 15 residues. Germline CDR1 reads LNHDA; CDR2 reads SQIVND (reference sequence). Trimming stripped 9 bases from V and 2 bases from J, with 18 bases between. The CDR3 DNA sequence: TGTGCCAGCCAAACCGCCCTTAGCTTCACAGATACGCAGTATTTT. Translation gives CASQTALSFTDTQYF.